This paragraph reports one TCR beta chain. CDR1 and CDR2 (germline): ENHRY, SYGVKD. The CDR3 sequence is 15 residues long. J was trimmed by 7 bases and V by 4 bases; bases with no gene match: 6. The data derive from a study of blood T cell repertoires in COVID-19. For the study at large: Some COVID-19 samples were acute and others convalescent; all came from the United States, Italy and Spain.

Seattle's cohort entered during active infection and was followed longitudinally. Profiling relied on immunoSEQ multiplex PCR, and the TCRdb table lists in-frame clones only, not all of them. The sample yields about 170,000 clones, around 84% seen once. The TCR comes from a woman aged 70-85 years with COVID-19, enrolled during active disease. The sample taken for sequencing was peripheral blood. The chain links TRBV10-3 to TRBJ2-1, with TRBD1 matching 11 bases. The CDR3 reads CAISVRTGGENEQFF. The CDR3 bases are TGTGCCATCAGTGTGAGGACAGGGGGCGAAAATGAGCAGTTCTTC.